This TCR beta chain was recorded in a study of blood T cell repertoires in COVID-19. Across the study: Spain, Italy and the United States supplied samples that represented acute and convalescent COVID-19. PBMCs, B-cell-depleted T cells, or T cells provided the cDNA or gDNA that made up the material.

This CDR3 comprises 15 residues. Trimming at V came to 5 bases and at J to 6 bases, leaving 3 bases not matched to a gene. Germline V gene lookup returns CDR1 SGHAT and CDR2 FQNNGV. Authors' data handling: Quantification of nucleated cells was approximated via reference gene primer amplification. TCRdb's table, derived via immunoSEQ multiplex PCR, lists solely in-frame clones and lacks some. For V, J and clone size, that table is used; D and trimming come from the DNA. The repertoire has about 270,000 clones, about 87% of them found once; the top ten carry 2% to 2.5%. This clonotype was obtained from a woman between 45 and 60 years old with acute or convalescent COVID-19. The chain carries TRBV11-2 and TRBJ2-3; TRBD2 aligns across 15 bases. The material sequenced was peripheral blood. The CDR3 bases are TGTGCCAGCAGCCCCGGACTAGCGGGAGGGGATACGCAGTATTTT. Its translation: CASSPGLAGGDTQYF.